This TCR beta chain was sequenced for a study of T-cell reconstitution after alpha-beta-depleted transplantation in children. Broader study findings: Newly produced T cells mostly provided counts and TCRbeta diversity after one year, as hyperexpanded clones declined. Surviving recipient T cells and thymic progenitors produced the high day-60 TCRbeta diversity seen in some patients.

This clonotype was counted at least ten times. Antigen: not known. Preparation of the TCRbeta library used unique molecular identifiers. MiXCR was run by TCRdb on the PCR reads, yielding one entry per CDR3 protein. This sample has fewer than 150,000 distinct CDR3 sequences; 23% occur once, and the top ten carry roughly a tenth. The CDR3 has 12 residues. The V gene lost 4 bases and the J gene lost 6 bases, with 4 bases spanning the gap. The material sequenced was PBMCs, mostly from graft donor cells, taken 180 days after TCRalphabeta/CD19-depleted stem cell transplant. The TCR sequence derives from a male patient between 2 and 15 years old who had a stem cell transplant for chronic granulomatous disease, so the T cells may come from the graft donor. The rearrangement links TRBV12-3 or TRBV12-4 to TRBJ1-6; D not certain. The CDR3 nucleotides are TGTGCCAGCAGTTCCCTTAATTCACCCCTCCACTTT. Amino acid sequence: CASSSLNSPLHF.